The present TCR beta chain was sequenced within a study of T cells in localized non-small cell lung cancer. Overall study results and limits: Uninvolved adjacent lung, not tumor, had the highest T cell clonality.

This clone has just one count. Its target is unknown. CDR3 length equals 13 residues. Trimming cost V 8 bases and J 8 bases, with 15 bases left between them. CDR1 and CDR2 from the germline V gene are SEHNR and FQNEAQ (reference sequence). Using immunoSEQ multiplex PCR, the repertoire was profiled, and TCRdb retains in-frame clones only, with some absent. Among 50,000 to 65,000 clones listed, 80% were seen once. The chain employs TRBV7-9 and TRBJ1-4; no clear D. The TCR sequence derives from a woman aged 40 to 75 with stage II lung adenocarcinoma. Sample: PBMCs, taken before any cancer treatment. The CDR3 sequence is CASAPGYWEKLFF. The DNA for the CDR3 is TGTGCCAGCGCCCCGGGGTACTGGGAAAAACTGTTTTTT. Filled out from reference TRBV7-9 and TRBJ1-4, the complete variable domain reads DTGVSQNPRHKITKRGQNVTFRCDPISEHNRLYWYRQTLGQGPEFLTYFQNEAQLEKSRLLSDRFSAERPKGSFSTLEIQRTEQGDSAMYLCASAPGYWEKLFFGSGTQLSVL.